These T cell receptor beta chains were read from a single sample in a study of cytomegalovirus exposure and HLA in healthy donors. The table came from immunoSEQ multiplex PCR; TCRdb's copy has only in-frame clones and leaves some out. The sample gives 90,000 to 95,000 clones, 78% of which show up once; about 4.5% is in the top ten. Input material: PBMCs. The receptor set was obtained from a male donor in good health and CMV-seropositive. Each CDR3 is given with its conserved first and last residue. Each record gives: J gene, clone size, V gene, D gene, CDR3 DNA, CDR3 protein. D genes are given only for firm matches. The listing skips clone size in some rows; elsewhere it reads once, few, many or a size class.

j_gene: TRBJ1-2
abundance: -
v_gene: TRBV5-8
d_gene: TRBD1
CDR3nt: TGTGCCAGCAGCTTGGGGACAGGGCCCACTAACTATGGCTACACCTTC
CDR3aa: CASSLGTGPTNYGYTF

j_gene: TRBJ2-2
abundance: -
v_gene: TRBV7-2
d_gene: -
CDR3nt: TGTGCCAGCAGCTTCGAGGAAATCATCGGGGAGCTGTTTTTT
CDR3aa: CASSFEEIIGELFF

j_gene: TRBJ1-1
abundance: -
v_gene: TRBV28
d_gene: -
CDR3nt: TGTGCCAGCAGTCCGGAACCAGGGATGGGGAACACTGAAGCTTTCTTT
CDR3aa: CASSPEPGMGNTEAFF

j_gene: TRBJ2-5
abundance: -
v_gene: TRBV11-2
d_gene: TRBD1
CDR3nt: TGTGCCAGCAGCACAGCCGGACAGGCCCAAGAGACCCAGTACTTC
CDR3aa: CASSTAGQAQETQYF

j_gene: TRBJ2-1
abundance: -
v_gene: TRBV5-1
d_gene: TRBD2
CDR3nt: TGCGCCAGCAGCCGGATGGGACTAGCGGGAGGGTACAATGAGCAGTTCTTC
CDR3aa: CASSRMGLAGGYNEQFF

j_gene: TRBJ1-2
abundance: few
v_gene: TRBV11-2
d_gene: TRBD1
CDR3nt: TGTGCCAGCAGCTCCGGGACAGGTGGCTATGGCTACACCTTC
CDR3aa: CASSSGTGGYGYTF

j_gene: TRBJ2-7
abundance: -
v_gene: TRBV27
d_gene: -
CDR3nt: TGTGCCAGCAGTTTATCGGCGGGTGGGGCCTACGAGCAGTACTTC
CDR3aa: CASSLSAGGAYEQYF

j_gene: TRBJ1-5
abundance: -
v_gene: TRBV30
d_gene: TRBD1
CDR3nt: TGTGCCTGGAGGGGACAGGGCTTCAATCAGCCCCAGCATTTT
CDR3aa: CAWRGQGFNQPQHF

j_gene: TRBJ2-2
abundance: -
v_gene: TRBV27
d_gene: -
CDR3nt: TGTGCCAGCAGTTTAGGGACTCGGGGAGACACCGGGGAGCTGTTTTTT
CDR3aa: CASSLGTRGDTGELFF

j_gene: TRBJ2-1
abundance: once
v_gene: TRBV10-2
d_gene: TRBD2
CDR3nt: TGCGCCAGCATGACTAGCGGTACCTCCTACAATGAGCAGTTCTTC
CDR3aa: CASMTSGTSYNEQFF

j_gene: TRBJ2-3
abundance: -
v_gene: TRBV28
d_gene: -
CDR3nt: TGTGCCAGCAGTTTGGTCCAGAGCACAGATACGCAGTATTTT
CDR3aa: CASSLVQSTDTQYF

j_gene: TRBJ2-7
abundance: -
v_gene: TRBV27
d_gene: TRBD2
CDR3nt: TGTGCCAGCAGTTTAAGTGCGGGGGGGAGCTACGAGCAGTACTTC
CDR3aa: CASSLSAGGSYEQYF

j_gene: TRBJ2-5
abundance: -
v_gene: TRBV2
d_gene: TRBD2
CDR3nt: TGTGCCAGCAGGGCAGGACTAGGCCAAGAGACCCAGTACTTC
CDR3aa: CASRAGLGQETQYF

j_gene: TRBJ2-7
abundance: -
v_gene: TRBV5-1
d_gene: -
CDR3nt: TGCGCCAGCAGCCCGGGACAAAGGGGGAGTGAGCAGTACTTC
CDR3aa: CASSPGQRGSEQYF

j_gene: TRBJ2-7
abundance: -
v_gene: TRBV5-4
d_gene: TRBD2
CDR3nt: TGTGCCAGCAGCTTGGCGCCTAGCGGGAGTGGGAACGAGCAGTACTTC
CDR3aa: CASSLAPSGSGNEQYF

j_gene: TRBJ2-5
abundance: -
v_gene: TRBV7-8
d_gene: -
CDR3nt: TGTGCCAGCAGCTTGGTTCTGCGAATCGAGACCCAGTACTTC
CDR3aa: CASSLVLRIETQYF

j_gene: TRBJ2-1
abundance: -
v_gene: TRBV7-2
d_gene: TRBD1
CDR3nt: TGTGCCAGCAGCTTAAAAGGGGGGACAGGATACAATGAGCAGTTCTTC
CDR3aa: CASSLKGGTGYNEQFF

j_gene: TRBJ1-2
abundance: -
v_gene: TRBV4-1
d_gene: TRBD1
CDR3nt: TGCGCCAGCAGCCTCGGACAGGTGGCGACCTATGGCTACACCTTC
CDR3aa: CASSLGQVATYGYTF

j_gene: TRBJ2-3
abundance: few
v_gene: TRBV6-4
d_gene: TRBD2
CDR3nt: TGTGCCAGCAGTGAGCGGGGGAGCACAGATACGCAGTATTTT
CDR3aa: CASSERGSTDTQYF

j_gene: TRBJ2-7
abundance: -
v_gene: TRBV7-2
d_gene: -
CDR3nt: TGTGCCAGCAGCTATTTTGAGGCACAATACGAGCAGTACTTC
CDR3aa: CASSYFEAQYEQYF

j_gene: TRBJ1-6
abundance: -
v_gene: TRBV2
d_gene: -
CDR3nt: TGTGCCAGCAGTGAATCCGGGTTGCAATCACCCCTCCACTTT
CDR3aa: CASSESGLQSPLHF

j_gene: TRBJ1-5
abundance: -
v_gene: TRBV28
d_gene: -
CDR3nt: TGTGCCAGCAGCTTCCCGGGAGCGCAAAATCAGCCCCAGCATTTT
CDR3aa: CASSFPGAQNQPQHF

j_gene: TRBJ2-3
abundance: few
v_gene: TRBV4-1
d_gene: TRBD2
CDR3nt: TGCGCCAGCAGCCAGGTAACTAGCGGGAGGCCCACAGATACGCAGTATTTT
CDR3aa: CASSQVTSGRPTDTQYF

j_gene: TRBJ2-7
abundance: few
v_gene: TRBV27
d_gene: TRBD1
CDR3nt: TGTGCCAGCAGGGGACAGGGCCACGAGCAGTACTTC
CDR3aa: CASRGQGHEQYF

j_gene: TRBJ1-4
abundance: few
v_gene: TRBV19
d_gene: -
CDR3nt: TGTGCCAGTAGCGGACAGCCAAATGAAAAACTGTTTTTT
CDR3aa: CASSGQPNEKLFF

j_gene: TRBJ2-3
abundance: -
v_gene: TRBV6-4
d_gene: TRBD2
CDR3nt: TGTGCCAGCAGTGAAAGAGCGGGAGGAACAGATACGCAGTATTTT
CDR3aa: CASSERAGGTDTQYF

j_gene: TRBJ1-5
abundance: once
v_gene: TRBV5-5
d_gene: -
CDR3nt: TGTGCCAGCAGCTTCCGTGAGGACAATCAGCCCCAGCATTTT
CDR3aa: CASSFREDNQPQHF

j_gene: TRBJ1-1
abundance: few
v_gene: TRBV10-3
d_gene: TRBD1
CDR3nt: TGTGCCATCAGTGGACAGGGAAATATGAACACTGAAGCTTTCTTT
CDR3aa: CAISGQGNMNTEAFF

j_gene: TRBJ2-2
abundance: -
v_gene: TRBV29-1
d_gene: TRBD1
CDR3nt: TGCAGCGTTGAGACTCGGACAGGGGGCACCGGGGAGCTGTTTTTT
CDR3aa: CSVETRTGGTGELFF

j_gene: TRBJ1-6
abundance: -
v_gene: TRBV6-1
d_gene: TRBD1
CDR3nt: TGTGCCAGCAGTGAAAGGACAGGCCATAATTCACCCCTCCACTTT
CDR3aa: CASSERTGHNSPLHF

j_gene: TRBJ2-7
abundance: -
v_gene: TRBV6-6
d_gene: TRBD2
CDR3nt: TGTGCCAGCAGAGTAGCGGGTCCCAACGAGCAGTACTTC
CDR3aa: CASRVAGPNEQYF

j_gene: TRBJ1-1
abundance: -
v_gene: TRBV29-1
d_gene: -
CDR3nt: TGCAGCGTTGAACGACAACAGGCGAGTGAAGCTTTCTTT
CDR3aa: CSVERQQASEAFF

j_gene: TRBJ2-7
abundance: few
v_gene: TRBV4-1
d_gene: -
CDR3nt: TGCGCCAGCAGCCAAGGGTTGACAGCTACCTACGAGCAGTACTTC
CDR3aa: CASSQGLTATYEQYF

j_gene: TRBJ1-2
abundance: few
v_gene: TRBV6-6
d_gene: -
CDR3nt: TGTGCCAGCAGTTTCGGACTCCTATCCCGCTACACCTTC
CDR3aa: CASSFGLLSRYTF

j_gene: TRBJ2-7
abundance: -
v_gene: TRBV11-2
d_gene: TRBD2
CDR3nt: TGTGCCAGCAGCGAGACTAGCAGATCCCCCGAGCAGTACTTC
CDR3aa: CASSETSRSPEQYF

j_gene: TRBJ1-2
abundance: -
v_gene: TRBV19
d_gene: -
CDR3nt: TGTGCCAGTAGGGACACACCGAGGATAGCACATGGCTACACCTTC
CDR3aa: CASRDTPRIAHGYTF

j_gene: TRBJ2-1
abundance: once
v_gene: TRBV4-1
d_gene: -
CDR3nt: TGCGCCAGCAGCCACCCGGGGGTCAATGAGCAGTTCTTC
CDR3aa: CASSHPGVNEQFF

j_gene: TRBJ2-5
abundance: -
v_gene: TRBV5-4
d_gene: -
CDR3nt: TGTGCCAGCAGCTTGTCGTACCAAGAGACCCAGTACTTC
CDR3aa: CASSLSYQETQYF

j_gene: TRBJ2-7
abundance: -
v_gene: TRBV28
d_gene: TRBD2
CDR3nt: TGTGCCAGCAGTCCTGGGACTAGCGGGAGTTACGAGCAGTACTTC
CDR3aa: CASSPGTSGSYEQYF

j_gene: TRBJ2-5
abundance: few
v_gene: TRBV7-9
d_gene: TRBD2
CDR3nt: TGTGCCAGCAGCCCGGAGCGGGAGCAGTACTTC
CDR3aa: CASSPEREQYF

j_gene: TRBJ2-7
abundance: -
v_gene: TRBV6-1
d_gene: -
CDR3nt: TGTGCCAGCAGTGAATCGGAACAGGGCGAGCAGTACTTC
CDR3aa: CASSESEQGEQYF

j_gene: TRBJ1-2
abundance: once
v_gene: TRBV5-4
d_gene: -
CDR3nt: TGTGCCAGCAGCGTCTTTACGTGGGCAGACTATGGCTACACCTTC
CDR3aa: CASSVFTWADYGYTF

j_gene: TRBJ1-4
abundance: -
v_gene: TRBV7-9
d_gene: -
CDR3nt: TGTGCCAGCAGCTCGGCAGGGCGATGGGATGAAAAACTGTTTTTT
CDR3aa: CASSSAGRWDEKLFF

j_gene: TRBJ2-1
abundance: once
v_gene: TRBV30
d_gene: -
CDR3nt: TGTGCCTGGAGTGTATCGGCGGAGACCCCCGGGCAGTTCTTC
CDR3aa: CAWSVSAETPGQFF

j_gene: TRBJ1-5
abundance: -
v_gene: TRBV7-2
d_gene: -
CDR3nt: TGTGCCAGCAGCTTAGCGCAGGCAGCGGTAGAACCCCAGCATTTT
CDR3aa: CASSLAQAAVEPQHF

j_gene: TRBJ1-4
abundance: few
v_gene: TRBV27
d_gene: TRBD1
CDR3nt: TGTGCCAGCAGTTCCACAGGGGGAACTAATGAAAAACTGTTTTTT
CDR3aa: CASSSTGGTNEKLFF

j_gene: TRBJ1-1
abundance: -
v_gene: TRBV2
d_gene: -
CDR3nt: TGTGCCTGGAGGGTCGAATCGAACACTGAAGCTTTCTTT
CDR3aa: CAWRVESNTEAFF

j_gene: TRBJ2-5
abundance: -
v_gene: TRBV7-9
d_gene: TRBD1
CDR3nt: TGTGCCAGCAGCTGGTCTCTACAGGGGCTACAAGAGACCCAGTACTTC
CDR3aa: CASSWSLQGLQETQYF

j_gene: TRBJ1-4
abundance: -
v_gene: TRBV11-2
d_gene: -
CDR3nt: TGTGCCAGCACCGCCGCAGCTAATGAAAAACTGTTTTTT
CDR3aa: CASTAAANEKLFF

j_gene: TRBJ2-5
abundance: -
v_gene: TRBV29-1
d_gene: -
CDR3nt: TGCAGCGTTGAACCGAGCGGACAAGAGACCCAGTACTTC
CDR3aa: CSVEPSGQETQYF

j_gene: TRBJ1-1
abundance: -
v_gene: TRBV27
d_gene: -
CDR3nt: TGTGCCAGCAGTCCCTGGGCCCTGAACACTGAAGCTTTCTTT
CDR3aa: CASSPWALNTEAFF

j_gene: TRBJ2-7
abundance: -
v_gene: TRBV30
d_gene: -
CDR3nt: TGTGCCTGGCAACAGGGCTACGAGCAGTACTTC
CDR3aa: CAWQQGYEQYF

j_gene: TRBJ2-7
abundance: few
v_gene: TRBV19
d_gene: -
CDR3nt: TGTGCCAGTAGTATCGACCAGGGCCCCTACGAGCAGTACTTC
CDR3aa: CASSIDQGPYEQYF

j_gene: TRBJ1-1
abundance: -
v_gene: TRBV28
d_gene: TRBD1
CDR3nt: TGTGCCAGCAGTTTAGTGGACAGGGGGAACACTGAAGCTTTCTTT
CDR3aa: CASSLVDRGNTEAFF